The 28 T cell receptor beta chains reported below all come from one sample, sequenced in a study of OX40 agonist ivuxolimab in advanced cancers. The method was immunoSEQ multiplex PCR; TCRdb's version includes in-frame clones alone and lacks a portion of them. The table shows 70,000 to 100,000 clones, with 89% occurring only once. The sequenced sample was CD4+ or CD8+ T cells sorted from blood, obtained in a trial of the OX40 agonist ivuxolimab. These receptor sequences come from an adult with an advanced solid tumor such as melanoma, head and neck, liver or kidney cancer.

This chain links TRBV14 with TRBJ2-1; TRBD2 matches at 11 bases. CDR3 length: 17 residues. The germline gives CDR1 SGHDN, CDR2 FVKESK. Unmatched junction bases numbered 7, after V lost 0 bases and J lost 6 bases. The CDR3 is CASSQELGLAGGNEQFF. In DNA, the CDR3 is TGTGCCAGCAGCCAAGAGTTGGGGCTAGCGGGGGGCAATGAGCAGTTCTTC.

The chain is built from TRBV2 and TRBJ1-3; D remains ambiguous. Trimming cost V 3 bases and J 4 bases, with 16 bases left between them. Germline V gene data show CDR1 as SNHLY and CDR2 as FYNNEI. This CDR3 is built from 16 residues. This CDR3 reads CASSDSVLIAGNTIYF. The CDR3 coding sequence is TGTGCCAGCAGTGATAGTGTCCTGATTGCAGGAAACACCATATATTTT.

This chain uses TRBV4-3 with TRBJ2-1; 11 bases are shared with TRBD2. V dropped 2 bases and J dropped 9; count of bases not matched to a gene: 3. The CDR3 is made up of 14 amino acids. Germline V gives CDR1 LGHNA, CDR2 YSLEER. The CDR3 coding sequence is TGCGCCAGCAGCCAACTAGCGGGAGGCAGTGAGCAGTTCTTC. It specifies CASSQLAGGSEQFF.

This clone was seen more than once but under ten times. V usage is TRBV12-5 and J usage is TRBJ1-3, with 9 bases that match TRBD1. The V segment lost 4 bases and the J segment 4 bases; nucleotides outside the gene matches: 8. Germline V gives CDR1 LGHNT, CDR2 FRNRAP. There are 16 residues in the CDR3. CDR3 in amino acids: CASGSGQGLMGNTIYF. Written as DNA, the CDR3 is TGTGCTAGTGGTTCGGGACAGGGACTGATGGGAAACACCATATATTTT.

The rearrangement links TRBV11-2 to TRBJ2-7; 12 nucleotides align to TRBD2. Germline V gives CDR1 SGHAT, CDR2 FQNNGV. V lost 5 bases, J lost 5 bases, and 10 bases stayed unmatched. The CDR3 extends over 16 amino acids. The CDR3 sequence is CASSGMTSGSGDEQYF. Here the CDR3 DNA reads TGTGCCAGCAGCGGAATGACTAGCGGGAGTGGTGACGAGCAGTACTTC.

This clone was recorded once. The CDR3 DNA sequence: TGCGCCAGCAGCTTGGGGCTAGAGGCGGATACGCAGTATTTT. Protein: CASSLGLEADTQYF. The chain employs TRBV5-1 and TRBJ2-3, with D hard to call. The V end lost 0 bases, the J end lost 6 bases, and 11 bases lay between the germline ends. Germline CDR1 and CDR2: SGHRS and YFSETQ. The CDR3 has 14 residues.

The rearrangement links TRBV25-1 to TRBJ1-3, with D maybe TRBD1 (5 bases). This CDR3 is built from 15 residues. Trimming took off 5 bases at V and 4 bases at J, with 15 bases between the two ends. The germline V gene encodes CDR1 MGHDK and CDR2 SYGVNS. This chain's CDR3 is CASSHLAGGGNTIYF. As DNA, the CDR3 is TGTGCCAGCAGTCACCTTGCGGGGGGAGGAAACACCATATATTTT.

The chain carries TRBV19 and TRBJ2-1; possible D gene TRBD2, 6 bases. V dropped 5 bases and J dropped 1 base, with 15 bases sitting between them. The CDR3 consists of 16 residues. Per germline, CDR1 LNHDA and CDR2 SQIVND (reference sequence). The CDR3 spells CASSPSTEGSYNEQFF. The CDR3 DNA reads TGTGCCAGTAGTCCCTCGACGGAGGGATCCTACAATGAGCAGTTCTTC.

The genes are TRBV6-5 and TRBJ2-7, with D possibly being TRBD2 (5 bases). V lost 4 bases and J lost 6, with 10 bases in between. CDR1 is MNHEY, CDR2 SVGAGI, per germline. This CDR3 contains 12 residues. The CDR3 protein is CASSWLASEQYF. The CDR3 DNA reads TGTGCCAGCAGTTGGCTAGCTTCCGAGCAGTACTTC.

This chain connects TRBV11-2 to TRBJ2-7; D possibly matches TRBD1 or TRBD2 (5 bases each). In germline, CDR1 is SGHAT, CDR2 FQNNGV. Trimming took off 3 bases at V and 2 bases at J, with 20 bases between the two ends. This CDR3 region has 17 residues. The DNA of the CDR3 is TGTGCCAGCAGCTTGAACCGGGGCCACTCAATTCCCTACGAGCAGTACTTC. Residues: CASSLNRGHSIPYEQYF.

This clone has a single count. This chain connects TRBV14 to TRBJ2-7; 11 bases line up with TRBD2. After removal of 8 bases from V and 3 bases from J, the junction contained 3 bases not matched to a gene. The CDR3 spans 13 residues. Per germline, CDR1 SGHDN and CDR2 FVKESK. In DNA, the CDR3 is TGTGCCAGCCAAACTAGCGGGAGCTACGAGCAGTACTTC. Protein: CASQTSGSYEQYF.

The chain uses TRBV5-8 and TRBJ1-4; weak D call: TRBD1 (5 bases). V was clipped by 3 bases and J by 6 bases, with 9 bases between them. Germline loops: CDR1 SGHTS, CDR2 YDEGEE. The length of the CDR3 is 13 residues. The CDR3 reads CASSSWGHEKLFF. The CDR3 DNA follows: TGTGCCAGCAGCTCTTGGGGCCATGAAAAACTGTTTTTT.

This chain connects TRBV25-1 to TRBJ1-2; no firm D call. This CDR3 contains 11 residues. V dropped 5 bases and J dropped 2 bases, with 3 bases sitting between them. Germline loops: CDR1 MGHDK, CDR2 SYGVNS. CDR3 nucleotide sequence: TGTGCCAGCAGTCTAAACTATGGCTACACCTTC. This gives the protein CASSLNYGYTF.

The CDR3 here is CASSATTRTDEAFF. DNA for the CDR3: TGTGCCAGCAGCGCCACAACCAGGACAGATGAAGCTTTCTTT. The chain links TRBV7-8 to TRBJ1-1, with D perhaps TRBD1 (6 bases). The CDR3 loop spans 14 amino acids. Germline V gives CDR1 SGHVS, CDR2 FQNEAQ. The V end was cut by 5 bases, the J end by 7 bases, with 17 bases between.

The chain uses TRBV27 and TRBJ2-7; D is ambiguous. This CDR3 is built from 13 residues. V was clipped by 5 bases and J by 1 base, with 9 bases between them. The V gene's germline CDR1 is MNHEY and CDR2 SMNVEV (reference sequence). CDR3 protein: CASSTSRSYEQYF. Here the CDR3 DNA reads TGTGCCAGCAGTACTTCAAGATCCTACGAGCAGTACTTC.

V and J are TRBV27 and TRBJ2-2; 8 nucleotides match TRBD1. The length of the CDR3 is 16 residues. Looked up from germline, CDR1 is MNHEY and CDR2 is SMNVEV (reference sequence). The V and J ends lost 3 bases and 5 bases, in that order; junction bases with no gene match: 8. CDR3 sequence reads: CASSFRTGKTTGELFF. CDR3 bases: TGTGCCAGCAGTTTCCGGACAGGGAAAACTACCGGGGAGCTGTTTTTT.

V gene TRBV5-5 combines with J gene TRBJ2-7; 9 bases line up with TRBD1. V was pared by 1 base and J by 5 bases, with 4 bases of the junction left unmatched. The CDR3 totals 14 residues. Germline assignment: CDR1 SGHKS and CDR2 YYEKEE (reference sequence). The CDR3 nucleotides read TGTGCCAGCAGCTTGCGGGGACAGGGCCACGAGCAGTACTTC. It is translated as CASSLRGQGHEQYF.

The rearrangement joins TRBV5-5 to TRBJ1-1; no reliable D call. V dropped 4 bases and J dropped 1 base, with 8 bases sitting between them. This CDR3 is built from 13 residues. The V gene's germline CDR1 is SGHKS and CDR2 YYEKEE (reference sequence). CDR3 residues: CASSPNTNTEAFF. For the CDR3, the DNA is TGTGCCAGCAGCCCAAACACGAACACTGAAGCTTTCTTT.

The chain is built from TRBV5-4 and TRBJ2-3, with TRBD2 matching over 12 bases. The J segment lost 1 base and the V segment lost 4 bases, leaving 7 bases of the junction unmatched. This CDR3 comprises 17 residues. Germline CDR1 reads SGHNT; CDR2 reads YYREEE (reference sequence). The CDR3 coding sequence is TGTGCCAGCAGCCGACCACTAGCGGGGGGACGCACAGATACGCAGTATTTT. It yields the protein CASSRPLAGGRTDTQYF.

The CDR3 DNA sequence: TGTGCCAGCAGCCAATCGGGACTAGCAGAGACCCAGTACTTC. Translating gives CASSQSGLAETQYF. The chain couples TRBV7-8 to TRBJ2-5; 9 bases are a match to TRBD2. In germline, CDR1 is SGHVS, CDR2 FQNEAQ. Germline trimming cut 5 bases from V and 4 bases from J; bases unmatched to any gene: 5. There are 14 residues in the CDR3. Combining the CDR3 with reference TRBV7-8 and TRBJ2-5 gives the whole variable domain GAGVSQSPRYKVAKRGQDVALRCDPISGHVSLFWYQQALGQGPEFLTYFQNEAQLDKSGLPSDRFFAERPEGSVSTLKIQRTQQEDSAVYLCASSQSGLAETQYFGPGTRLLVL.

The chain carries TRBV5-1 and TRBJ2-7; D might be TRBD1 or TRBD2, each matching 5 bases. The CDR3 length is 15 residues. In germline, CDR1 is SGHRS, CDR2 YFSETQ. Between the trimmed V and J ends, which lost 2 bases and 7 bases, there was a span of 19 bases. As DNA, the CDR3 is TGCGCCAGCAGCTTAACTTCCGAGGGGCCGGGGGAGCAGTACTTC. Protein sequence: CASSLTSEGPGEQYF.

The rearrangement joins TRBV7-2 to TRBJ1-4, with D unresolved. The CDR3 extends over 13 amino acids. Germline values: CDR1 SGHTA, CDR2 FQGNSA. Trimming removed 1 base from V and 8 bases from J, with 8 bases in between. The CDR3 sequence: CASSLGGMEKLFF. Here the CDR3 DNA reads TGTGCCAGCAGCTTAGGAGGGATGGAAAAACTGTTTTTT.

This chain links TRBV7-7 with TRBJ2-5; tentatively, D is TRBD1 or TRBD2 (6 bases each). Germline V CDR1 and CDR2: SSHAT, FNYEAQ (reference sequence). V was shortened by 1 base and J by 5 bases, with 11 bases between the two germline ends. CDR3 size: 14 residues. The DNA of the CDR3 is TGTGCCAGCAGCTTAGAGGGGGGAGCGGAGACCCAGTACTTC. Translation: CASSLEGGAETQYF.

V gene TRBV5-1 combines with J gene TRBJ1-3; TRBD1 might be the D (5 bases). CDR3 length equals 15 residues. Trimming shortened V by 4 bases and J by 4 bases, and 15 bases separated the two germline ends. CDR1 and CDR2 (germline): SGHRS, YFSETQ. The CDR3 coding sequence is TGCGCCAGCAGCCCCACGGGGGTCTCCGGAAACACCATATATTTT. Translated, it gives CASSPTGVSGNTIYF.

This chain links TRBV25-1 with TRBJ2-7; the D call may be TRBD1 or TRBD2 (5 bases each). Germline V gene sequence: CDR1 MGHDK, CDR2 SYGVNS. Deletions cut 4 bases from V and 5 bases from J, with 15 bases between. The CDR3 is made up of 14 amino acids. CDR3 residues: CASSVSGVRDEQYF. The CDR3 bases are TGTGCCAGCAGTGTTTCCGGGGTCAGGGACGAGCAGTACTTC.

The V and J genes are TRBV5-1 and TRBJ2-7; D unresolved. The CDR3 has 17 residues. Between the trimmed V and J ends, which lost 2 bases and 1 base, there was a span of 19 bases. Germline assignment: CDR1 SGHRS and CDR2 YFSETQ. The CDR3 bases are TGCGCCAGCAGCTTTTTGCTGCCCCAGGCCGATTCCTACGAGCAGTACTTC. Translation: CASSFLLPQADSYEQYF.

The chain has TRBV25-1 and TRBJ1-6; D is perhaps TRBD1 (5 bases). V lost 4 bases and J lost 6, with 10 bases in between. The CDR3 covers 14 residues. Germline V gene sequence: CDR1 MGHDK, CDR2 SYGVNS. CDR3 loop: CASSVDRINSPLHF. For the CDR3, the DNA is TGTGCCAGCAGTGTCGACAGAATTAATTCACCCCTCCACTTT.

This chain uses TRBV7-2 with TRBJ2-7; 10 bases line up with TRBD1. Losses at the gene ends were 0 bases for V and 4 bases for J; bases not matched to a gene: 12. This CDR3 region has 18 residues. CDR1 and CDR2 (germline): SGHTA, FQGNSA. CDR3 DNA: TGTGCCAGCAGCTTAGCGCCAGGCGGACAGGGGGTAACGTACGAGCAGTACTTC. Its protein product is CASSLAPGGQGVTYEQYF.